This T cell receptor beta chain was identified in a study of blood T cell repertoires in COVID-19. Study details: Sites across the United States, Italy and Spain contributed samples from acute and convalescent COVID-19. PBMCs, B-cell-depleted T cells, or T cells were the source of the cDNA or gDNA that made up the material.

Clones were sequenced by immunoSEQ multiplex PCR, and TCRdb holds only the in-frame ones, with some missing. The sample gives about 180,000 clones, 82% of which show up once; about 11% is in the top ten. This TCR came from an elderly woman with active or convalescent COVID-19. The material sequenced was peripheral blood.

Here the CDR3 DNA reads TGTGCCAGCAGCTTAGTGGGGCTGAGCTATGGCTACACCTTC. Amino acid sequence: CASSLVGLSYGYTF. This chain links TRBV7-2 with TRBJ1-2, with D possibly TRBD1 on 5 matching bases. With 1 base removed from V and 4 bases from J, the gap between germline ends came to 10 bases. This CDR3 region has 14 residues. CDR1 SGHTA and CDR2 FQGNSA come from the germline V gene. Variable domain in full (rest from reference TRBV7-2 and TRBJ1-2): GAGVSQSPSNKVTEKGKDVELRCDPISGHTALYWYRQSLGQGLEFLIYFQGNSAPDKSGLPSDRFSAERTGGSVSTLTIQRTQQEDSAVYLCASSLVGLSYGYTFGSGTRLTVV.